Shown below are 10 T cell receptor beta chains from a single sample sequenced in a study of T cell responses to AZD1222 COVID-19 vaccine. Libraries were prepared by immunoSEQ multiplex PCR; TCRdb keeps only in-frame clonotypes and omits some of them. The table includes some 160,000 clones, just under 95% detected once. The sequenced sample was peripheral blood, obtained on day 0 of AZD1222 vaccination. All receptors come from an adult in good health.

This chain connects TRBV7-2 to TRBJ2-1; 9 nucleotides align to TRBD1. Trimming took 5 bases from V and 0 from J; bases not matched to a gene: 2. CDR1 SGHTA and CDR2 FQGNSA come from the germline V gene. The CDR3 loop spans 15 amino acids. The CDR3 region is CASSRDRASYNEQFF. The CDR3 bases are TGTGCCAGCAGCCGGGACAGGGCCTCCTACAATGAGCAGTTCTTC. The complete variable domain, with remaining parts taken from reference TRBV7-2 and TRBJ2-1, reads GAGVSQSPSNKVTEKGKDVELRCDPISGHTALYWYRQSLGQGLEFLIYFQGNSAPDKSGLPSDRFSAERTGGSVSTLTIQRTQQEDSAVYLCASSRDRASYNEQFFGPGTRLTVL.

The chain recombines TRBV20-1 with TRBJ1-1; D gene uncertain. Germline CDR1 is DFQATT and CDR2 is SNEGSKA (reference sequence). This CDR3 region has 11 residues. Trimming shortened V by 8 bases and J by 0 bases, and 7 bases separated the two germline ends. CDR3 nucleotide sequence: TGCAGTCCCCAGTTGAACACTGAAGCTTTCTTT. This gives the protein CSPQLNTEAFF.

The rearrangement links TRBV18 to TRBJ1-2; 7 bases line up with TRBD1. The length of the CDR3 is 15 residues. The ends lost 3 bases at V and 9 bases at J; junction bases unmatched: 13. Germline lookup yields CDR1 KGHSH and CDR2 LQKENI. The chain's CDR3 is CASSPSSGTATRYTF. The CDR3 nucleotides read TGTGCCAGCTCACCGAGTTCCGGGACAGCAACTCGCTACACCTTC. The full variable domain, rest sourced from reference TRBV18 and TRBJ1-2, is NAGVMQNPRHLVRRRGQEARLRCSPMKGHSHVYWYRQLPEEGLKFMVYLQKENIIDESGMPKERFSAEFPKEGPSILRIQQVVRGDSAAYFCASSPSSGTATRYTFGSGTRLTVV.

The gene calls are TRBV27 and TRBJ2-3, with 7 bases matching TRBD2. The CDR3 totals 14 residues. Trimming took 3 bases from V and 3 from J; bases not matched to a gene: 3. The germline V gene encodes CDR1 MNHEY and CDR2 SMNVEV (reference sequence). CDR3 sequence reads: CASSFFGGTDTQYF. The CDR3 nucleotides are TGTGCCAGCAGTTTCTTCGGGGGGACAGATACGCAGTATTTT.

V and J are TRBV18 and TRBJ1-2, with 7 bases identical to TRBD1. J was trimmed by 6 bases and V by 5 bases; bases with no gene match: 6. CDR1 and CDR2 (germline): KGHSH, LQKENI. This CDR3 has 13 amino acids. CDR3 in amino acids: CASSGTGTDGYTF. CDR3 in DNA: TGTGCCAGCTCAGGAACCGGGACAGATGGCTACACCTTC.

This clone was recorded only once. This chain links TRBV7-2 with TRBJ2-4; D is uncertain. The V gene lost 0 bases and the J gene lost 2 bases, with 11 bases spanning the gap. The CDR3 is 16 residues long. Germline CDR1 reads SGHTA; CDR2 reads FQGNSA. The CDR3 DNA is TGTGCCAGCAGCTTAGCAGGTCGAGGAACCAAAAACATTCAGTACTTC. It specifies CASSLAGRGTKNIQYF.

The chain has TRBV12-5 and TRBJ2-2; D tentatively fits TRBD1 or TRBD2 (5 bases each). Trimming removed 4 bases from V and 0 bases from J, with 9 bases in between. The CDR3 is 15 residues long. Germline CDR1 and CDR2: LGHNT and FRNRAP. CDR3 DNA: TGTGCTAGTGGTTGGGGGACGGCGAACACCGGGGAGCTGTTTTTT. Translating gives CASGWGTANTGELFF.

The chain has TRBV30 and TRBJ2-1, with TRBD2 matching over 7 bases. From germline, CDR1 is GTSNPN and CDR2 SVGIG (reference sequence). Trimming removed 1 base from V and 9 bases from J; junction bases left unmatched: 9. The CDR3 spans 14 residues. The CDR3 protein is CAWSGLARGVEQFF. CDR3 sequence (DNA): TGTGCCTGGAGTGGACTAGCCCGAGGTGTTGAGCAGTTCTTC.

The chain carries TRBV12-3 or TRBV12-4 and TRBJ1-2, with a tentative D call TRBD1 (6 bases). The CDR3 covers 12 residues. V was shortened by 6 bases and J by 7 bases, with 12 bases between the two germline ends. CDR3 nucleotides: TGTGCCAGCAGACAGGGTTTGGCTGGCTACACCTTC. Its protein product is CASRQGLAGYTF.

The rearrangement joins TRBV13 to TRBJ2-5, with TRBD1 matching over 8 bases. The germline V gene encodes CDR1 PRHDT and CDR2 FYEKMQ (reference sequence). This CDR3 has 16 amino acids. The V gene end was trimmed by 5 bases and the J gene end by 2 bases; junction bases not matched to a gene: 10. CDR3 in amino acids: CASSPGWDRQQETQYF. The DNA of the CDR3 is TGTGCCAGCAGCCCTGGGTGGGACAGGCAGCAAGAGACCCAGTACTTC.